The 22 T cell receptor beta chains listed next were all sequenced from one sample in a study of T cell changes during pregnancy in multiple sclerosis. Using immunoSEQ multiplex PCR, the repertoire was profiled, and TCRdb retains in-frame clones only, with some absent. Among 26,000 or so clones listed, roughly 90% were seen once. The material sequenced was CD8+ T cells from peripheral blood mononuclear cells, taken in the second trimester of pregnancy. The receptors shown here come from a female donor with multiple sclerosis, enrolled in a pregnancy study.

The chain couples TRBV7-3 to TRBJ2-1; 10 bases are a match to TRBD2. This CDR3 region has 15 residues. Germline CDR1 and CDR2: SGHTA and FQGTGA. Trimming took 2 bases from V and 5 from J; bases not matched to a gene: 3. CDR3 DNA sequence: TGTGCCAGCAGCTTAGCACTAGCGGGGAACAATGAGCAGTTCTTC. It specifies CASSLALAGNNEQFF.

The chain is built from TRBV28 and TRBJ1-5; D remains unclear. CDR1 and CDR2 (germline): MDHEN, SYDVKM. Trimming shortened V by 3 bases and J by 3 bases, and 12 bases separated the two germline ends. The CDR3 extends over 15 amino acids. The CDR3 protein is CASSFGRRNNQPQHF. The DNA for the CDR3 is TGTGCCAGCAGTTTCGGGAGACGGAACAATCAGCCCCAGCATTTT.

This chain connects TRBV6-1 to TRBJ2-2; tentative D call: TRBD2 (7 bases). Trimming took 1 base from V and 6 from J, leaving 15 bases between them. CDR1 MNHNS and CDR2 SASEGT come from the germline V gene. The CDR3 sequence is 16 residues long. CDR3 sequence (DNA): TGTGCCAGCAGTGAAGAGGAGGGGGGGGGCGCCGGGGAGCTGTTTTTT. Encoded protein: CASSEEEGGGAGELFF.

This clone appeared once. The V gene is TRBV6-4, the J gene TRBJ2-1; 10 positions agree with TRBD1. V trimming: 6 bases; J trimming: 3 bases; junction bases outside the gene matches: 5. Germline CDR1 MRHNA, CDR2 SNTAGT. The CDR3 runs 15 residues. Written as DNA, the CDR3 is TGTGCCAGCAGATTGGACAGGGGGGTCTACAATGAGCAGTTCTTC. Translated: CASRLDRGVYNEQFF.

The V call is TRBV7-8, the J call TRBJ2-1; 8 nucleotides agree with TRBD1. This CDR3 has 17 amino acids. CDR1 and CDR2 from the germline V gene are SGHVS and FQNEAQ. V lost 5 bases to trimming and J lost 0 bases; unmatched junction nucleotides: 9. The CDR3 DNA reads TGTGCCAGCAGCCTAATATTGGACAGGGCCTCCTACAATGAGCAGTTCTTC. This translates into CASSLILDRASYNEQFF.

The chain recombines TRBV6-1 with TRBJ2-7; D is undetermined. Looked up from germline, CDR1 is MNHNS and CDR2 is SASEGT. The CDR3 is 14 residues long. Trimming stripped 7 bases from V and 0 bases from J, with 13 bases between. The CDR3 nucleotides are TGTGCCAGCAAGTTGGTCCTAGTCTCCTACGAGCAGTACTTC. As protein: CASKLVLVSYEQYF.

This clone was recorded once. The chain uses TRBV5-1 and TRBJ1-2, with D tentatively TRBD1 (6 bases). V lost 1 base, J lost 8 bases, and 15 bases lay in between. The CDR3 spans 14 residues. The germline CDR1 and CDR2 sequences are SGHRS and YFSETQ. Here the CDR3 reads CASSLIDRSRGYTF. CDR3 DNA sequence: TGCGCCAGCAGCTTGATTGACAGGTCGCGCGGCTACACCTTC.

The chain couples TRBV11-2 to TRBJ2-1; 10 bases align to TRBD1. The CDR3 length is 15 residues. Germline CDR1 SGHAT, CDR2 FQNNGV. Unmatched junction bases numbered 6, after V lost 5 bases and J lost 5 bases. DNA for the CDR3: TGTGCCAGCAGCCGACAGGGGGCGAGACACAATGAGCAGTTCTTC. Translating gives CASSRQGARHNEQFF. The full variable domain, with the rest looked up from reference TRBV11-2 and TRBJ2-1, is EAGVAQSPRYKIIEKRQSVAFWCNPISGHATLYWYQQILGQGPKLLIQFQNNGVVDDSQLPKDRFSAERLKGVDSTLKIQPAKLEDSAVYLCASSRQGARHNEQFFGPGTRLTVL.

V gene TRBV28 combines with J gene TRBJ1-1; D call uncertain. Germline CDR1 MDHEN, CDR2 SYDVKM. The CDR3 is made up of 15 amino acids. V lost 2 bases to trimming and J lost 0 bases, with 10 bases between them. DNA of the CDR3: TGTGCCAGCAGTTTACTCTTATCTATGAACACTGAAGCTTTCTTT. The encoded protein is CASSLLLSMNTEAFF.

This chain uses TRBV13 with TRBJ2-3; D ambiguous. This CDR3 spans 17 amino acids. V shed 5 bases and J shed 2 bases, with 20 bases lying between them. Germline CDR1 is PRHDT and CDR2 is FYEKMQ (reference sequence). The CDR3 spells CASSDPEQTVNTDTQYF. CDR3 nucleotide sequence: TGTGCCAGCAGCGATCCGGAACAGACCGTAAACACAGATACGCAGTATTTT.

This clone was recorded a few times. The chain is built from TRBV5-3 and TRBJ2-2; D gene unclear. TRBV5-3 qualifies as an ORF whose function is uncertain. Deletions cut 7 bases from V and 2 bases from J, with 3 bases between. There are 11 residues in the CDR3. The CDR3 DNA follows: TGTGCCAGATCAAACACCGGGGAGCTGTTTTTT. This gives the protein CARSNTGELFF.

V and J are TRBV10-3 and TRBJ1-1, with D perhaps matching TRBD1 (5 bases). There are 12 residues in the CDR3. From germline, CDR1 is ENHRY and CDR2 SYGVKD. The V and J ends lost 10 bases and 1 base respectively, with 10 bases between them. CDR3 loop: CATGGANTEAFF. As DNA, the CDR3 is TGTGCCACCGGGGGAGCGAACACTGAAGCTTTCTTT.

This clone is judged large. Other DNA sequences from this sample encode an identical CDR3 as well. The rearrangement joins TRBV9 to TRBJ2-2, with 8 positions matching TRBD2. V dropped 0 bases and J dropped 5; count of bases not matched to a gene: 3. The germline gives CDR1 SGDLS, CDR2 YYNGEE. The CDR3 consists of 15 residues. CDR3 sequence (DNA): TGTGCCAGCAGCGTAGAGACGGGGGGGACCGGGGAGCTGTTTTTT. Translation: CASSVETGGTGELFF.

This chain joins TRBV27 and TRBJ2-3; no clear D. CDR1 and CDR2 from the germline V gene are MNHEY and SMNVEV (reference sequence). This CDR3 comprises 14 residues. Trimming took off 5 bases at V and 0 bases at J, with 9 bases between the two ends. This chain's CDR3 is CASSDILSTDTQYF. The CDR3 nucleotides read TGTGCCAGCAGTGACATCCTTAGCACAGATACGCAGTATTTT.

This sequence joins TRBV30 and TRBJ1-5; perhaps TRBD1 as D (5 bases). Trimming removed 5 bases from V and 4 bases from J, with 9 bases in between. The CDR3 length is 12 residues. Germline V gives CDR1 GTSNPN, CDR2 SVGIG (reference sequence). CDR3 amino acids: CAWDDRNQPQHF. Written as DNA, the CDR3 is TGTGCCTGGGATGACAGAAATCAGCCCCAGCATTTT.

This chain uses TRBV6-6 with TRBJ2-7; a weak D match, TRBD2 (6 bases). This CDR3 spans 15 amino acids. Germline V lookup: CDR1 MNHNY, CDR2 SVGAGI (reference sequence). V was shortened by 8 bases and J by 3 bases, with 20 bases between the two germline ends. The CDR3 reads CASAERGGAYYEQYF. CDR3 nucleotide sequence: TGTGCCAGCGCCGAGAGGGGCGGGGCCTACTACGAGCAGTACTTC.

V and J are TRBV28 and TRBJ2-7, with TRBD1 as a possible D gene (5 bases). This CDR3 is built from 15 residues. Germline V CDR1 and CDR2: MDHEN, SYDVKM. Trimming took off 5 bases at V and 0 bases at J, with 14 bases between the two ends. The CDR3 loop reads CASSPPDTYSYEQYF. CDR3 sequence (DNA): TGTGCCAGCAGTCCACCGGACACTTACTCCTACGAGCAGTACTTC.

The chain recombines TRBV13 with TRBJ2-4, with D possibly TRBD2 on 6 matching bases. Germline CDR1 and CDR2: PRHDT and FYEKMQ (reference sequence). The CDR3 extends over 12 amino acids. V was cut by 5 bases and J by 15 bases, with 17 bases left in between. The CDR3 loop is CASSLSPGEPYF. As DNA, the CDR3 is TGTGCCAGCAGCCTGTCACCGGGAGAGCCGTACTTC.

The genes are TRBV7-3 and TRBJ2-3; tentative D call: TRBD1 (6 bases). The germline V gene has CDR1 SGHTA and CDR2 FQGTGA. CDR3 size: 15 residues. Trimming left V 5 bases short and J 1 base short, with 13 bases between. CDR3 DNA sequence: TGTGCCAGCAGCGTAATGGCAGGGGGCACAGATACGCAGTATTTT. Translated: CASSVMAGGTDTQYF.

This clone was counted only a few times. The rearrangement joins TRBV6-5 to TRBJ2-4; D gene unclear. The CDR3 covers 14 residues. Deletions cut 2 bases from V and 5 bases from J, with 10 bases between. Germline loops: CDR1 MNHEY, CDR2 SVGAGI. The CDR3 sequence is CASSYRPRENIQYF. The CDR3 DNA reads TGTGCCAGCAGTTACCGGCCTCGGGAAAACATTCAGTACTTC.

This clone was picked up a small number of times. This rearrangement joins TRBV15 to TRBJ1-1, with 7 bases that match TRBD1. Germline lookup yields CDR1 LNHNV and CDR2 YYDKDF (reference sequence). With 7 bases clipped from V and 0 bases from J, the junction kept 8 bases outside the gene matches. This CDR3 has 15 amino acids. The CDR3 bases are TGTGCCACCACGAGGGACAGAGCCTTGAACACTGAAGCTTTCTTT. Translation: CATTRDRALNTEAFF. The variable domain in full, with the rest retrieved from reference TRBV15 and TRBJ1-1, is DAMVIQNPRYQVTQFGKPVTLSCSQTLNHNVMYWYQQKSSQAPKLLFHYYDKDFNNEADTPDNFQSRRPNTSFCFLDIRSPGLGDTAMYLCATTRDRALNTEAFFGQGTRLTVV.

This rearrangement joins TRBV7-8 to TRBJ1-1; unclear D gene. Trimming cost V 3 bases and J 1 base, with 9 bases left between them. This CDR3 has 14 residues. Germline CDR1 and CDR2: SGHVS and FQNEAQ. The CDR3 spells CASSLTTENTEAFF. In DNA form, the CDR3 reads TGTGCCAGCAGCTTGACTACAGAGAACACTGAAGCTTTCTTT.